The sequence of this T cell receptor (beta chain) was determined in a study of cytomegalovirus exposure and HLA in healthy donors. Study-wide results and caveats: Most subjects' HLA-A and HLA-B alleles were reportedly predicted from TCR beta sequences. Excluded were some V segments that proved indistinguishable, including TRBV6-2 and TRBV6-3.

As for this clone: Its cognate antigen is unknown.

V shed 4 bases and J 7 bases; nucleotides not matched to a gene: 9. CDR1 is SQVTM and CDR2 is ANQGSEA in the germline V gene. This CDR3 is 13 amino acids long. Primers: 60 Vbeta forward and 13 Jbeta reverse. Sequencing used immunoSEQ multiplex PCR; TCRdb keeps in-frame clones, though not all of them. Found here are just over 150,000 clones, around three quarters of them singletons; the top ten hold roughly 7.1%. The chain couples TRBV29-1 to TRBJ2-7, with 8 bases aligning to TRBD1. The sample consisted of PBMCs. The source of this sequence is a man between 35 and 55 years old in good health and CMV-seropositive. CDR3 DNA: TGCAGCGTTGGGGGACAGGTTTTGGATGAGCAGTACTTC. Translated: CSVGGQVLDEQYF.